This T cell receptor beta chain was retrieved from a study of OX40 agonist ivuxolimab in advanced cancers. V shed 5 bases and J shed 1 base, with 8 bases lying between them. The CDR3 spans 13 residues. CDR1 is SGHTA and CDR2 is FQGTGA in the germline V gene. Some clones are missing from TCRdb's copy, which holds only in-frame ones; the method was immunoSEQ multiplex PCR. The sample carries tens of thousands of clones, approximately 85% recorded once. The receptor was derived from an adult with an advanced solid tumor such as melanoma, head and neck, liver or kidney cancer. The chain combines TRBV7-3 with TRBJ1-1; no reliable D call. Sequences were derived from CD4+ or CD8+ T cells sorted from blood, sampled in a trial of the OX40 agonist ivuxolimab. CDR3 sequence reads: CASSLDKNTEAFF. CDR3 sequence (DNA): TGTGCCAGCAGCCTTGACAAGAACACTGAAGCTTTCTTT.